The present TCR beta chain was sequenced within a study of T cells in Graves' hyperthyroidism and ophthalmopathy. This clonotype occurred many times. Its target is unknown. Authors of the study amplified TCR beta CDR3 regions from RNA transcripts. During a first-round RT-PCR of the TCR CDR3, the HTBI primer set was used. TCRdb independently ran MiXCR on the multiplex PCR reads; one entry per CDR3 protein. The profile covers about 600,000 distinct CDR3 sequences, with roughly 15% appearing a single time and 2.5% to 4% taken by the ten largest. CDR3 size: 14 residues. V lost 3 bases to trimming and J lost 8 bases; unmatched junction nucleotides: 7. CDR1 is DFQATT, CDR2 SNEGSKA, per germline (reference sequence). Study-level results: From stable hyperthyroidism, ophthalmopathy was separated by a 13 V-J model.

The source material was blood. The receptor's source is a woman in her thirties or forties with Graves' ophthalmopathy. V and J are TRBV20-1 and TRBJ2-1, with 10 bases aligning to TRBD2. CDR3 sequence: CSASPSGGADEQFF. CDR3 nucleotides: TGCAGTGCTAGTCCGAGCGGGGGGGCGGATGAGCAGTTCTTC.